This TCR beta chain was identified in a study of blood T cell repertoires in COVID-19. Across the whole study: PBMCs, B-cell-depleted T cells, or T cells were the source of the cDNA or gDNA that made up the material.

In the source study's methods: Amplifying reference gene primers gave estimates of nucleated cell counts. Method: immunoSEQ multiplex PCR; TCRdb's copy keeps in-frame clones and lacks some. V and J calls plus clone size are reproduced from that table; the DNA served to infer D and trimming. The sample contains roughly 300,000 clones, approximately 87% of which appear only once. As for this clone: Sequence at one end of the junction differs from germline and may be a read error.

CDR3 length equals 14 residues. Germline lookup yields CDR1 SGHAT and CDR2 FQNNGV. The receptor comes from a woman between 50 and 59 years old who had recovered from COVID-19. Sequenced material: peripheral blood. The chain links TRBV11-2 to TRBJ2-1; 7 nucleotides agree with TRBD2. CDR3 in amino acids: CASRLAGEHNEQFF. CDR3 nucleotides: TGTGCCAGCAGGTTAGCGGGTGAACACAATGAGCAGTTCTTC.